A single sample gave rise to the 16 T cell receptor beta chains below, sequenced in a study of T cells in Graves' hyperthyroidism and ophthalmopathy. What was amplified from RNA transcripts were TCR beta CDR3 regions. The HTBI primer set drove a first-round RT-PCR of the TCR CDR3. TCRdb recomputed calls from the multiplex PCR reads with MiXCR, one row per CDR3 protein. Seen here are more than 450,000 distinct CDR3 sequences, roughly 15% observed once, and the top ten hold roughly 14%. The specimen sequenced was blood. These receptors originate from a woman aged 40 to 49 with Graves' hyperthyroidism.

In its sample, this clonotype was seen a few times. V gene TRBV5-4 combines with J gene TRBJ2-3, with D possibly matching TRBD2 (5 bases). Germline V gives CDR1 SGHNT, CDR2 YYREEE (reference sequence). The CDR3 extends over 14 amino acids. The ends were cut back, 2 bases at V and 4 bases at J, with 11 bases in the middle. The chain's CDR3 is CASSFGGPADTQYF. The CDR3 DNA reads TGTGCCAGCAGCTTTGGAGGACCGGCAGATACGCAGTATTTT.

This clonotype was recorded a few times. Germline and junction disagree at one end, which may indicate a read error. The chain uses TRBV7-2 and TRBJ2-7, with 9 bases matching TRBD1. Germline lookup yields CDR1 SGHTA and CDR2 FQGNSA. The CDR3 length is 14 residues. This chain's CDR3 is CASSLYRGQYGQYF. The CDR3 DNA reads TGTGCCAGCAGCTTATACAGGGGGCAATACGGGCAGTACTTC.

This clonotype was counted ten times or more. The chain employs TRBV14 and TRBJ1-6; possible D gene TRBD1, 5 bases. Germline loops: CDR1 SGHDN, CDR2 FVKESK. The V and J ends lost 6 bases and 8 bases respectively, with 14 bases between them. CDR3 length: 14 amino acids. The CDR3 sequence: CASSPLGPDSPLHF. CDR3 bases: TGTGCCAGCAGTCCGTTGGGGCCGGATTCACCCCTCCACTTT.

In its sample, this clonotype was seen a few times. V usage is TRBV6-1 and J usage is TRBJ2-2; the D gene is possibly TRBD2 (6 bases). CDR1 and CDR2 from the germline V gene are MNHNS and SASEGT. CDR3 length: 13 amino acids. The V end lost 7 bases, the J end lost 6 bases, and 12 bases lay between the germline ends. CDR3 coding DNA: TGTGCCAGCACTCCTACTAGCTCCGGGGAGCTGTTTTTT. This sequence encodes CASTPTSSGELFF.

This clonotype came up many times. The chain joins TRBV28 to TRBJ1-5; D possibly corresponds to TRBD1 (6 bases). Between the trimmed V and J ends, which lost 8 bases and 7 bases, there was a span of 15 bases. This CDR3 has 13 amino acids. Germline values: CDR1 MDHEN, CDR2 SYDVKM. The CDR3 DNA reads TGTGCCAGCGGGGGGGGGCCGGGGCAGCCCCAGCATTTT. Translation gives CASGGGPGQPQHF.

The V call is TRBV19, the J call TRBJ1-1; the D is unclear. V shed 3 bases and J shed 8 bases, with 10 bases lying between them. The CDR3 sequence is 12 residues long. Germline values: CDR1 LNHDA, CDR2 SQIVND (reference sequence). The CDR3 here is CASSIKGGEAFF. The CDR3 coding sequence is TGTGCCAGTAGTATTAAAGGCGGCGAAGCTTTCTTT.

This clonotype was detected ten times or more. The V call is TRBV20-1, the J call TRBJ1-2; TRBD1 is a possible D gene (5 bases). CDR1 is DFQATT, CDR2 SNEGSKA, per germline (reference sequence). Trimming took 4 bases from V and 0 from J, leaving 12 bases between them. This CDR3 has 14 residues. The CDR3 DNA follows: TGCAGTGCTATGGGGACTGGCGCTAACTATGGCTACACCTTC. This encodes CSAMGTGANYGYTF.

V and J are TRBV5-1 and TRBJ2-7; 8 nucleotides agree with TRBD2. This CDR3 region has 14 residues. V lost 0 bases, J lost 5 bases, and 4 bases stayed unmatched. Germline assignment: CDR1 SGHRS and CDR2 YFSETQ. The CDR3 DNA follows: TGCGCCAGCAGCTTGGAGGGACTAGTTCACGAGCAGTACTTC. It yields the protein CASSLEGLVHEQYF.

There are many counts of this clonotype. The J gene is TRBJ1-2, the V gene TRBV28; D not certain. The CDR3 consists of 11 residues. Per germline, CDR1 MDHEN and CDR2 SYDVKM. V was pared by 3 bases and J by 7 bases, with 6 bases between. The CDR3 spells CASSLLGGYTF. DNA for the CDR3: TGTGCCAGCAGTTTGTTGGGTGGCTACACCTTC.

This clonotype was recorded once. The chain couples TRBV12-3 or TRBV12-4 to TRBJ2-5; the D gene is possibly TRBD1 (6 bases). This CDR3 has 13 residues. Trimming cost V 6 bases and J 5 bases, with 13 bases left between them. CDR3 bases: TGTGCCAGCAGGATACAGGGCAGGGAGACCCAGTACTTC. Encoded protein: CASRIQGRETQYF.

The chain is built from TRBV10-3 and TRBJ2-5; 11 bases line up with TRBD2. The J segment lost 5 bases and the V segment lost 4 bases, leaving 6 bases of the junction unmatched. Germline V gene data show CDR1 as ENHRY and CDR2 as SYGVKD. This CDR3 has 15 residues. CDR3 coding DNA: TGTGCCATCAGTGGACTACTAGCGGGAGATGAGACCCAGTACTTC. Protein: CAISGLLAGDETQYF.

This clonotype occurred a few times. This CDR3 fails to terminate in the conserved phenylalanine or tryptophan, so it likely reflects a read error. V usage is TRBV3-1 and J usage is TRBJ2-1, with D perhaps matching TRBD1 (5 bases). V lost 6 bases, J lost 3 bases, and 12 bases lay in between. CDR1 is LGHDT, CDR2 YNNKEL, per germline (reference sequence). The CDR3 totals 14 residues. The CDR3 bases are TGTGCCAGCAGTCCAACAGGAGTCTACAATGAGCAGTTCCTC. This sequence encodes CASSPTGVYNEQFL.

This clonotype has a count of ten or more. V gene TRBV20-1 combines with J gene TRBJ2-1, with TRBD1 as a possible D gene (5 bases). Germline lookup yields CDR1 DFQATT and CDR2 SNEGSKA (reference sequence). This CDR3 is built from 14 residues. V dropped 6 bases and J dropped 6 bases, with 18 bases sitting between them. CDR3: CSAAGHGQANEQFF. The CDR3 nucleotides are TGCAGTGCCGCCGGACACGGGCAGGCCAATGAGCAGTTCTTC.

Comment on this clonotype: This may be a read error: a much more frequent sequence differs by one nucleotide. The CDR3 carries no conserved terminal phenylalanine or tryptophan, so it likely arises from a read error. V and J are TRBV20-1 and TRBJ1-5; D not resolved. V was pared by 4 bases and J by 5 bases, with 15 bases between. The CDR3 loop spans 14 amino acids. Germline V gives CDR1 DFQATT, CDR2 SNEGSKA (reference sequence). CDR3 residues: CSAIRTGFDQPQHL. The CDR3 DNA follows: TGCAGTGCTATCCGGACCGGTTTCGATCAGCCCCAGCATCTT.

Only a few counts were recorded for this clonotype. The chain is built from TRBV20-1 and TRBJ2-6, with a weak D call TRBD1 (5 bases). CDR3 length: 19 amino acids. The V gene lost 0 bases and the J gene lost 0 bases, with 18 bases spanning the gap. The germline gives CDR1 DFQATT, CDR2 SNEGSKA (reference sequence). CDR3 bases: TGCAGTGCTAGAGAAAAGGGGCCGGAGTTTAGCTCTGGGGCCAACGTCCTGACTTTC. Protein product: CSAREKGPEFSSGANVLTF.

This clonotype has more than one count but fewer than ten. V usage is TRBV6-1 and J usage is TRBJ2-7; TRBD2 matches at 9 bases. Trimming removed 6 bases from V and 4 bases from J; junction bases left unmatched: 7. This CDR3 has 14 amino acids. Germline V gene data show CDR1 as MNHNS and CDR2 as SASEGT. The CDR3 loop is CASSPVSGSYEQYF. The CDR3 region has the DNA TGTGCCAGCAGCCCCGTTAGCGGGAGTTACGAGCAGTACTTC.